A selection of T cell receptor beta chains follows, all from one sample in a study of T cell repertoires in cytomegalovirus infection. Each CDR3 protein is one row after TCRdb ran MiXCR on the reads. Among about 160,000 distinct CDR3 sequences listed, approximately 17% were seen once. The sequenced sample consisted of CD8+ T cells from PBMCs. These receptor sequences come from a human donor in good health (CMV status not recorded). Some clones in this sample may be carry-over from other donors' samples. Each CDR3 is given with its conserved first and last residue. Fields, in order: D gene, J gene, V gene, clone size, CDR3 protein, CDR3 DNA. A D gene is named only where the DNA matches it firmly. Clone size, where shown, is once, few, many, or a class for clones that have expanded.

>NA|TRBJ2-1|TRBV7-8|few
CASGEGAGGNEQFF
TGTGCCAGCGGCGAGGGGGCGGGGGGTAATGAGCAGTTCTTC
>TRBD1|TRBJ2-7|TRBV28|many
CASTGAEGWYF
TGTGCCAGTACAGGGGCCGAGGGGTGGTACTTC
>TRBD2|TRBJ2-2|TRBV2|NA
CASSFTSGNQPNTGELFF
TGTGCCAGCAGTTTTACTAGCGGAAACCAACCGAACACCGGGGAGCTGTTTTTT
>NA|TRBJ2-5|TRBV7-2|few
CASSLNRGETQYF
TGTGCCAGCAGCTTAAATAGGGGGGAGACCCAGTACTTC
>NA|TRBJ1-1|TRBV19|once
CASIAQDEMNTEAFF
TGTGCCAGTATTGCACAGGACGAGATGAACACTGAAGCTTTCTTT
>NA|TRBJ1-1|TRBV7-2|few
CASSQTGRNTEAFF
TGTGCCAGCAGCCAAACAGGGAGGAACACTGAAGCTTTCTTT
>TRBD2|TRBJ2-7|TRBV7-8|NA
CASSLTGGSREQYF
TGTGCCAGCAGCTTAACGGGAGGGAGTCGCGAGCAGTACTTC
>NA|TRBJ2-2|TRBV7-3|NA
CASSLKVNGELFF
TGTGCCAGCAGTTTGAAGGTGAACGGGGAGCTGTTTTTT
>TRBD2|TRBJ2-1|TRBV12-3/TRBV12-4|NA
CASSLDSRTSEYNEQFF
TGTGCCAGCAGTTTAGACTCGCGGACTAGCGAATATAATGAGCAGTTCTTC
>NA|TRBJ2-3|TRBV28|NA
CASSLSGLDQDTDTQYF
TGTGCCAGCAGTTTATCGGGTCTGGACCAGGACACAGATACGCAGTATTTT
>NA|TRBJ1-5|TRBV7-2|few
CASSPSAGVNRGNQPQHF
TGTGCCAGCAGCCCATCGGCAGGGGTGAATAGGGGCAATCAGCCCCAGCATTTT
>NA|TRBJ2-5|TRBV7-9|NA
CASSSSGTLSQETQYF
TGTGCCAGCAGCTCGTCAGGGACCCTCAGCCAAGAGACCCAGTACTTC
>NA|TRBJ2-7|TRBV2|few
CATHIRTYEQYF
TGTGCCACCCATATCAGGACCTACGAGCAGTACTTC
>NA|TRBJ1-1|TRBV5-6|NA
CASSSGTTEAFF
TGTGCCAGCAGCTCAGGGACGACTGAAGCTTTCTTT
>NA|TRBJ2-1|TRBV7-9|NA
CASIPGSDNEQFF
TGTGCCAGCATCCCGGGGTCCGACAATGAGCAGTTCTTC
>NA|TRBJ1-5|TRBV7-9|NA
CASSASGDSNQPQHF
TGTGCCAGCAGCGCCTCGGGAGATAGCAATCAGCCCCAGCATTTT
>NA|TRBJ1-3|TRBV7-2|few
CASSPSGNTIYF
TGTGCCAGCTCCCCCTCTGGAAACACCATATATTTT
>TRBD2|TRBJ2-2|TRBV19|NA
CASSMGTSGFTGELFF
TGTGCCAGTAGTATGGGTACTAGCGGATTCACCGGGGAGCTGTTTTTT
>TRBD2|TRBJ2-1|TRBV12-3/TRBV12-4|NA
CASSYPSGGAHEQFF
TGTGCCAGCAGTTACCCTAGCGGGGGGGCGCATGAGCAGTTCTTC
>TRBD2|TRBJ2-4|TRBV7-2|NA
CASSFATSGLNIQYF
TGTGCCAGCAGCTTTGCGACTAGCGGGCTAAACATTCAGTACTTC
>NA|TRBJ2-7|TRBV6-2/TRBV6-3|NA
CASSFSRGEQYF
TGTGCCAGCAGTTTTTCTAGGGGCGAGCAGTACTTC
>NA|TRBJ2-7|TRBV10-3|NA
CAMLDHRGEQYF
TGTGCCATGCTCGACCATCGGGGCGAGCAGTACTTC
>TRBD2|TRBJ2-5|TRBV20-1|NA
CSARASGRLGETQYF
TGCAGTGCTAGAGCCAGCGGGAGGCTCGGTGAGACCCAGTACTTC
>NA|TRBJ2-7|TRBV11-2|few
CASSLAPGTGYEQYF
TGTGCCAGCAGCTTAGCCCCGGGTACCGGCTACGAGCAGTACTTC
>TRBD2|TRBJ2-5|TRBV6-2/TRBV6-3|NA
CASSVEREGRETQYF
TGTGCCAGCTCGGTCGAGCGGGAGGGCCGAGAGACCCAGTACTTC
>NA|TRBJ2-5|TRBV6-6|NA
CASTGGWLQETQYF
TGTGCCAGCACTGGCGGTTGGTTACAAGAGACCCAGTACTTC
>TRBD2|TRBJ2-1|TRBV28|NA
CASSLVREAYNEQFF
TGTGCCAGCAGTTTGGTTCGGGAGGCCTACAATGAGCAGTTCTTC
>NA|TRBJ2-7|TRBV7-2|few
CASSLAISGTYEQYF
TGTGCCAGCAGCTTAGCGATTTCAGGGACCTACGAGCAGTACTTC
>NA|TRBJ2-1|TRBV15|once
CATSRVWGALNEQFF
TGTGCCACCAGCAGAGTTTGGGGGGCGTTAAATGAGCAGTTCTTC
>NA|TRBJ2-1|TRBV12-3/TRBV12-4|NA
CASLARNEQFF
TGTGCCAGCCTGGCTCGCAATGAGCAGTTCTTC
>NA|TRBJ2-7|TRBV19|NA
CASSRSQGVSYEQYF
TGTGCCAGTAGTCGCTCACAAGGGGTCTCCTACGAGCAGTACTTC
>TRBD2|TRBJ2-3|TRBV10-2|NA
CASSDIAGATDTQYF
TGCGCCAGCAGTGACATAGCGGGGGCGACAGATACGCAGTATTTT